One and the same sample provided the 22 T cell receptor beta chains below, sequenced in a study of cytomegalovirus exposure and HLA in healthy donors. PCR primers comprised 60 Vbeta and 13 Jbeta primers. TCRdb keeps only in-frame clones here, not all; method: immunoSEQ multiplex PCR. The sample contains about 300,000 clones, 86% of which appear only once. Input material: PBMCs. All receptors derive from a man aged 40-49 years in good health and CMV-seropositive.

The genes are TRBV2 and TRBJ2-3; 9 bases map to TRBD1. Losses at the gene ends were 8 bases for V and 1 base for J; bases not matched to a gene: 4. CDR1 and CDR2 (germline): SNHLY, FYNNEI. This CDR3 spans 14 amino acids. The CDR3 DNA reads TGTGCCAGCGGCAGGGACAGGGGCACAGATACGCAGTATTTT. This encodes CASGRDRGTDTQYF.

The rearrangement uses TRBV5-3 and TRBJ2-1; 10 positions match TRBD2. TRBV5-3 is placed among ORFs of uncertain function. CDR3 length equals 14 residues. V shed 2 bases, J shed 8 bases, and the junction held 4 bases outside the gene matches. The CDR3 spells CARSFRLAGDEQFF. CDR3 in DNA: TGTGCCAGAAGCTTCAGGCTAGCGGGAGATGAGCAGTTCTTC.

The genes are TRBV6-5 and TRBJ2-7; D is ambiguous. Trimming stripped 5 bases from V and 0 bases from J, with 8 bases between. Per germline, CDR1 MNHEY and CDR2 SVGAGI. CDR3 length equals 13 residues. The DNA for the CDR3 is TGTGCCAGCAGTCCCCTATCCTCCTACGAGCAGTACTTC. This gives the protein CASSPLSSYEQYF.

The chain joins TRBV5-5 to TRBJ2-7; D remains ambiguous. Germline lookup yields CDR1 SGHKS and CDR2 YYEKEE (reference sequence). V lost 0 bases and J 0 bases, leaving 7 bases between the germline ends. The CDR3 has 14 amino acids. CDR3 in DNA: TGTGCCAGCAGCTTGGAAAGGAGCTCCTACGAGCAGTACTTC. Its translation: CASSLERSSYEQYF.

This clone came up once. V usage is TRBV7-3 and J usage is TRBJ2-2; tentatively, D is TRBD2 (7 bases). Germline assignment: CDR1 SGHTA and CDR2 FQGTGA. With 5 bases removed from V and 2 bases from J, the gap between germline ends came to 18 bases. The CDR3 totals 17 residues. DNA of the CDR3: TGTGCCAGCAGCCCTACCGGGGGGCTAGTCAACACCGGGGAGCTGTTTTTT. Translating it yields CASSPTGGLVNTGELFF.

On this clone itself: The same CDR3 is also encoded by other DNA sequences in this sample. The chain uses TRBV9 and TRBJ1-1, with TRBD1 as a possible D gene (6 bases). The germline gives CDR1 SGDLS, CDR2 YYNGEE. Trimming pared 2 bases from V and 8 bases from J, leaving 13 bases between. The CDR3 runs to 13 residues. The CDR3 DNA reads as TGTGCCAGCAGCGTTACGGGGGGCGCGGAAGCTTTCTTT. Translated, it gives CASSVTGGAEAFF.

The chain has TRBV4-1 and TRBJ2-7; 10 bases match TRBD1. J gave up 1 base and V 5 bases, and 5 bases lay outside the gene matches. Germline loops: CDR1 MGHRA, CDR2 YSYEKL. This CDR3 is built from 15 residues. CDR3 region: CASSAGQGTSYEQYF. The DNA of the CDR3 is TGCGCCAGCAGCGCGGGACAGGGGACATCCTACGAGCAGTACTTC.

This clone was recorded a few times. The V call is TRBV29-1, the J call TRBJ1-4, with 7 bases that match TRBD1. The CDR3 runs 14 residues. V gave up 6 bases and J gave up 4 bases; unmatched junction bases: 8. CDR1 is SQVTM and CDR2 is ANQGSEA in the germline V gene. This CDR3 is CSVRWTGLNEKLFF. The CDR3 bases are TGCAGCGTCCGCTGGACAGGCCTTAATGAAAAACTGTTTTTT.

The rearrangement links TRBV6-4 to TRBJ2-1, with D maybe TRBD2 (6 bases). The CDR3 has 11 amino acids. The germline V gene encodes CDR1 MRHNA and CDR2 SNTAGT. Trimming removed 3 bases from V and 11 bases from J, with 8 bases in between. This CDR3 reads CASSDGGKQFF. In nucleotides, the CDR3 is TGTGCCAGCAGTGATGGCGGGAAGCAGTTCTTC.

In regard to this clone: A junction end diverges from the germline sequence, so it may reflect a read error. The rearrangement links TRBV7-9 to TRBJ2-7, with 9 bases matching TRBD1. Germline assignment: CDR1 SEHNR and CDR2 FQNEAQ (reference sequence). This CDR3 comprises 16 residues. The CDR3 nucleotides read TGTTCCAGCAGCTTACCATCCGGGACAGGGTCCTACGAGCAGTACTTC. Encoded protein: CSSSLPSGTGSYEQYF.

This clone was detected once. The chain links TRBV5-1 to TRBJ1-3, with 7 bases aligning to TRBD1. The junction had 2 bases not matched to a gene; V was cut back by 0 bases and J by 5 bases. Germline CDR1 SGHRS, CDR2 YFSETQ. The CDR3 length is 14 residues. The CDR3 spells CASSLEGGRNTIYF. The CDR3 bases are TGCGCCAGCAGCTTGGAAGGGGGCAGAAACACCATATATTTT.

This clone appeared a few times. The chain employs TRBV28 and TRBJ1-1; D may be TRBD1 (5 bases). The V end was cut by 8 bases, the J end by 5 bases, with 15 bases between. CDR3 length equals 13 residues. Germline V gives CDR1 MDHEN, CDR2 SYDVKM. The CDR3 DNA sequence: TGTGCCAGCCGGTACGGGGGGAGGACTGAAGCTTTCTTT. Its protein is CASRYGGRTEAFF.

As DNA, the CDR3 is TGTGCCAGCAGCCAAGATTCCGGGATAGGAGAGACCCAGTACTTC. Encoded protein: CASSQDSGIGETQYF. The V gene is TRBV14, the J gene TRBJ2-5, with D tentatively TRBD2 (5 bases). Germline V gives CDR1 SGHDN, CDR2 FVKESK. This CDR3 is built from 15 residues. Trimming shortened V by 0 bases and J by 4 bases, and 12 bases separated the two germline ends.

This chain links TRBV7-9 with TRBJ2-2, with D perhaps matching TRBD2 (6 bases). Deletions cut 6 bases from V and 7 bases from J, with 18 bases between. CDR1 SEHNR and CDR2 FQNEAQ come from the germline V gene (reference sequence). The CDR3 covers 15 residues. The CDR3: CASRGTSDVHGELFF. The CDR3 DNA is TGTGCCAGCAGAGGGACTTCTGACGTTCACGGGGAGCTGTTTTTT.

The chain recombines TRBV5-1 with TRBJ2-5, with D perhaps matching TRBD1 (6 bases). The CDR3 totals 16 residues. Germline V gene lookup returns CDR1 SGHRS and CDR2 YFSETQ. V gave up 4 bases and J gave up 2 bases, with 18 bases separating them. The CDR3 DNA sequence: TGCGCCAGCAGCCAAGGGGGTACGGGGCAACAAGAGACCCAGTACTTC. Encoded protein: CASSQGGTGQQETQYF. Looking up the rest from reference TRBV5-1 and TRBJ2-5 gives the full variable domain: KAGVTQTPRYLIKTRGQQVTLSCSPISGHRSVSWYQQTPGQGLQFLFEYFSETQRNKGNFPGRFSGRQFSNSRSEMNVSTLELGDSALYLCASSQGGTGQQETQYFGPGTRLLVL.

DNA for the CDR3: TGTGCCAGCGCCCGGGACAGGGGAACCTACAATGAGCAGTTCTTC. It translates to CASARDRGTYNEQFF. The chain is built from TRBV2 and TRBJ2-1, with TRBD1 matching over 10 bases. This CDR3 has 15 amino acids. Per the germline V gene, CDR1 is SNHLY and CDR2 is FYNNEI. The trim removed 8 bases at V and 2 bases at J, leaving 6 bases unmatched.

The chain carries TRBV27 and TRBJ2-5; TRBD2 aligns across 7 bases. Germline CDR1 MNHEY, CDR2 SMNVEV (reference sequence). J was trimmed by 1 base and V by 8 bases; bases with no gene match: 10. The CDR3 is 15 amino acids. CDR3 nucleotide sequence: TGTGCCAGCTCCTTTTGGGGAGGGGCCCAAGAGACCCAGTACTTC. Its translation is CASSFWGGAQETQYF.

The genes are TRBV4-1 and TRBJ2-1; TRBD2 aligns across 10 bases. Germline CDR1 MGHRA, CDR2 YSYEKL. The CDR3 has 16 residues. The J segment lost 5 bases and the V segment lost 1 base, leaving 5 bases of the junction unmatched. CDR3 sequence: CASSQVDLAGDNEQFF. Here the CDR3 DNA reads TGCGCCAGCAGCCAAGTTGATCTAGCGGGAGACAATGAGCAGTTCTTC.

The CDR3 loop is CSVDGQREGSYEQYF. CDR3 nucleotide sequence: TGCAGCGTTGATGGGCAGCGGGAGGGGTCCTACGAGCAGTACTTC. The J gene is TRBJ2-7, the V gene TRBV29-1; TRBD2 matches at 10 bases. Germline CDR1 reads SQVTM; CDR2 reads ANQGSEA. This CDR3 is built from 15 residues. J was trimmed by 1 base and V by 3 bases; bases with no gene match: 6.

The CDR3, as DNA: TGTGCCAGCAGTGAAGCCGGGACAGGTAACGAGCAGTACTTC. Residues: CASSEAGTGNEQYF. The J gene is TRBJ2-7, the V gene TRBV2; TRBD1 aligns across 8 bases. J gave up 5 bases and V 0 bases, and 3 bases lay outside the gene matches. CDR3 length: 14 amino acids. Germline V gene sequence: CDR1 SNHLY, CDR2 FYNNEI.

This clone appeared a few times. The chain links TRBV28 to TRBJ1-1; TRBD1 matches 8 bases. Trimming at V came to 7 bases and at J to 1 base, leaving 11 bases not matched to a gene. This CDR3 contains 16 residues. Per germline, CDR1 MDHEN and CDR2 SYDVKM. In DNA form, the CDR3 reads TGTGCCAGCACCGGACAGGGACCTTTCCCGAACACTGAAGCTTTCTTT. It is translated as CASTGQGPFPNTEAFF.

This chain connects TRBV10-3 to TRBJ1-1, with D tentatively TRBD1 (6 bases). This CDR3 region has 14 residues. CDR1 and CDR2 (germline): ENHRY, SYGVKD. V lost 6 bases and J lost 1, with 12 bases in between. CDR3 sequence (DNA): TGTGCCATCAGGTCAGGGGACACGAACACTGAAGCTTTCTTT. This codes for CAIRSGDTNTEAFF.